These 3 T cell receptor beta chains share one sample of origin, sequenced in a study of neurological immune-mediated disorders. One entry per CDR3 protein, called by TCRdb with MiXCR from the 5' RACE reads. The repertoire holds roughly 89,000 distinct CDR3 sequences, with just over 2.5% as singletons. The sequencing input was PBMCs. These receptors came from a woman aged 25 to 39 with multiple sclerosis.

The table lists this clonotype with many counts. The chain combines TRBV20-1 with TRBJ1-6; TRBD1 aligns across 8 bases. Losses at the gene ends were 3 bases for V and 5 bases for J; bases not matched to a gene: 12. Germline loops: CDR1 DFQATT, CDR2 SNEGSKA (reference sequence). This CDR3 has 17 residues. The CDR3 nucleotides read TGCAGTGCTAGGATTCGACAGGGGCAAATGAATAATTCACCCCTCCACTTT. Residues: CSARIRQGQMNNSPLHF.

This clonotype was recorded at least ten times. The rearrangement links TRBV12-3 or TRBV12-4 to TRBJ2-7; 13 positions agree with TRBD2. Losses at the gene ends were 2 bases for V and 4 bases for J; bases not matched to a gene: 2. This CDR3 region has 15 residues. The CDR3 DNA sequence: TGTGCCAGCAGTTTATTACTAGCGGGAGGGTACGAGCAGTACTTC. Protein product: CASSLLLAGGYEQYF.

V gene TRBV7-2 combines with J gene TRBJ2-1, with 7 bases fitting TRBD1. The CDR3 consists of 15 residues. V gave up 6 bases and J gave up 6 bases; unmatched junction bases: 11. Germline V gene data show CDR1 as SGHTA and CDR2 as FQGNSA. CDR3 residues: CASSFDGAGGNEQFF. CDR3 bases: TGTGCCAGCAGTTTTGATGGGGCAGGGGGCAATGAGCAGTTCTTC.